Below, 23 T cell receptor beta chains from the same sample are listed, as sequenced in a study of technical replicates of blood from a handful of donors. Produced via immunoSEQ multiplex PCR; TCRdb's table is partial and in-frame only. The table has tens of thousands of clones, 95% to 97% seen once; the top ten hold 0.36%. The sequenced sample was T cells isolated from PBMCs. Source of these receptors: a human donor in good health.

CDR3 region: CASSLGLWGDTGELFF. CDR3 sequence (DNA): TGTGCCAGCAGCTTGGGGCTCTGGGGGGACACCGGGGAGCTGTTTTTT. This rearrangement joins TRBV11-3 to TRBJ2-2, with D perhaps matching TRBD2 (6 bases). The V gene lost 3 bases and the J gene lost 3 bases, with 14 bases spanning the gap. The CDR3 has 16 residues. Germline CDR1 SGHNT, CDR2 YENEEA.

In DNA, the CDR3 is TGTGCCAGCAGCCTTGGACTAGCGGGAGCCTACGAGCAGTACTTC. Translation: CASSLGLAGAYEQYF. The chain couples TRBV7-8 to TRBJ2-7; 13 nucleotides align to TRBD2. There are 15 residues in the CDR3. Germline CDR1 and CDR2: SGHVS and FQNEAQ. V was pared by 5 bases and J by 2 bases, with 3 bases of the junction left unmatched.

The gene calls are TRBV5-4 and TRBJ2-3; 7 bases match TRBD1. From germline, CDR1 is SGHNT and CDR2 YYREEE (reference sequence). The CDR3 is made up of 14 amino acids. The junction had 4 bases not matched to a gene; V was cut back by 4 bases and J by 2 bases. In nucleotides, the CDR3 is TGTGCCAGCAGCCGGGACAGCCACACAGATACGCAGTATTTT. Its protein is CASSRDSHTDTQYF.

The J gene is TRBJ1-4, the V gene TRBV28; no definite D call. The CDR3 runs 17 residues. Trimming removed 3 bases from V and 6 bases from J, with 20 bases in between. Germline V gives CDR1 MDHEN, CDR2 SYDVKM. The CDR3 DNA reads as TGTGCCAGCAGTTTCATCCCCCCCATGGCTCAGGATGAAAAACTGTTTTTT. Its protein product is CASSFIPPMAQDEKLFF.

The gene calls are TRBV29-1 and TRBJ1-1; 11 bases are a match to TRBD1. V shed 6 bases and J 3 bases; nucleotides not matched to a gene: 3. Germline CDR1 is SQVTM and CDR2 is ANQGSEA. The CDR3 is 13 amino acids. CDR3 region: CSVPDRGHTEAFF. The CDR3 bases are TGCAGCGTCCCGGACAGGGGGCACACTGAAGCTTTCTTT.

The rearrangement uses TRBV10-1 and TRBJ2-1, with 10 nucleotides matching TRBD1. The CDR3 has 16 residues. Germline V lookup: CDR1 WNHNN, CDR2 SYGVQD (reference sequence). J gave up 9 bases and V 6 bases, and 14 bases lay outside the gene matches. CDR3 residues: CASSYEKDRGLGEQFF. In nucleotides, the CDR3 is TGCGCCAGCAGCTATGAAAAAGACAGGGGGCTAGGTGAGCAGTTCTTC.

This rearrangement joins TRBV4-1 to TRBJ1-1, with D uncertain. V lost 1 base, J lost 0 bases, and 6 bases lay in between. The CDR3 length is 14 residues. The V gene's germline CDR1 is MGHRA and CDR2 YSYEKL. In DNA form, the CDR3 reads TGCGCCAGCAGCCAAGTTTCTCTGAACACTGAAGCTTTCTTT. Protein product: CASSQVSLNTEAFF.

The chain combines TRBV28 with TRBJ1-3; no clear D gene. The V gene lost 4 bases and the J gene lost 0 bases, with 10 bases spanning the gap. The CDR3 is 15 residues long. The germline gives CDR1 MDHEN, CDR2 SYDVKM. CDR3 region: CASSYAALSGNTIYF. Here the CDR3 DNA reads TGTGCCAGCAGTTACGCGGCTCTCTCTGGAAACACCATATATTTT.

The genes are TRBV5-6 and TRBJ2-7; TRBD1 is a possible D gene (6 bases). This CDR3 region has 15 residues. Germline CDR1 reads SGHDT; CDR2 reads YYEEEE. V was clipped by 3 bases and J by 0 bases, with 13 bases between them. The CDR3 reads CASSSYREFSYEQYF. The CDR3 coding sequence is TGTGCCAGCAGCTCCTACAGGGAGTTCTCCTACGAGCAGTACTTC.

CDR3 in DNA: TGTGCCAGCAGTGAAATACGGAGCACAGATACGCAGTATTTT. Its protein product is CASSEIRSTDTQYF. The rearrangement joins TRBV2 to TRBJ2-3; D call uncertain. Germline V gene lookup returns CDR1 SNHLY and CDR2 FYNNEI. The V and J ends lost 2 bases and 0 bases respectively, with 6 bases between them. The length of the CDR3 is 14 residues. The variable domain in full, with the rest retrieved from reference TRBV2 and TRBJ2-3, is EPEVTQTPSHQVTQMGQEVILRCVPISNHLYFYWYRQILGQKVEFLVSFYNNEISEKSEIFDDQFSVERPDGSNFTLKIRSTKLEDSAMYFCASSEIRSTDTQYFGPGTRLTVL.

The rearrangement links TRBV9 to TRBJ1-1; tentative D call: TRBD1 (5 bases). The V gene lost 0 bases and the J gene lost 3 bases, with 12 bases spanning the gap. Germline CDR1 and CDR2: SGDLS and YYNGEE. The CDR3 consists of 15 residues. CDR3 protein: CASSVVREGHTEAFF. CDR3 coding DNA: TGTGCCAGCAGCGTAGTGAGGGAGGGGCACACTGAAGCTTTCTTT.

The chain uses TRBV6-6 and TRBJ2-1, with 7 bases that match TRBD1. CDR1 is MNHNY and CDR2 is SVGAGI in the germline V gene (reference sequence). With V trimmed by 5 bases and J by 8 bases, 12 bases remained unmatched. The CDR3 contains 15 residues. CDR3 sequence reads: CASSRDRAIKDEQFF. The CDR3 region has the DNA TGTGCCAGCAGTAGGGACAGAGCGATCAAGGATGAGCAGTTCTTC.

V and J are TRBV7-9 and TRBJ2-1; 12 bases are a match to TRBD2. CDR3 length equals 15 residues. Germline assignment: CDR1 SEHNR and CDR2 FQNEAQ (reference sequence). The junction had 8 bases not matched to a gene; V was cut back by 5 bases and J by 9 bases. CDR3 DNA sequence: TGTGCCAGCAGCCCCGGACTAGCGGGACTTCGTGAGCAGTTCTTC. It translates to CASSPGLAGLREQFF.

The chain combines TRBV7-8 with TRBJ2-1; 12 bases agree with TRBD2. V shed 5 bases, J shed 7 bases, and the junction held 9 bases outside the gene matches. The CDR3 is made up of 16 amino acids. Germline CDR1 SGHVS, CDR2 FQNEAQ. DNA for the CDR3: TGTGCCAGCAGCGGGACTAGCGGGCGGGTGGGGAATGAGCAGTTCTTC. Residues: CASSGTSGRVGNEQFF.

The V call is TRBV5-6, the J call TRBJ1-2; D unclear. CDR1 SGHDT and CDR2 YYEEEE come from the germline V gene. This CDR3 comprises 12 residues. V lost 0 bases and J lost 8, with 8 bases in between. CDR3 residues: CASSLVGRGYTF. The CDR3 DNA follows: TGTGCCAGCAGCTTGGTTGGTCGGGGCTACACCTTC.

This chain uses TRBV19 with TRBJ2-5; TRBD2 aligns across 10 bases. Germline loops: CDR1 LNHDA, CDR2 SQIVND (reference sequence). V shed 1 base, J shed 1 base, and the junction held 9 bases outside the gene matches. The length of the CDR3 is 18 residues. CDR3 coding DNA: TGTGCCAGTAGTATAGGAAATATAGCGGGAGGCATCCAAGAGACCCAGTACTTC. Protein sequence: CASSIGNIAGGIQETQYF.

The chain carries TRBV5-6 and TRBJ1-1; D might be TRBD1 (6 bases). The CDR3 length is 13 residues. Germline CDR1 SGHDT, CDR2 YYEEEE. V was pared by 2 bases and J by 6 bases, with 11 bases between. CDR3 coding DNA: TGTGCCAGCAGCTTAGGGGGAATTCCTGAAGCTTTCTTT. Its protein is CASSLGGIPEAFF.

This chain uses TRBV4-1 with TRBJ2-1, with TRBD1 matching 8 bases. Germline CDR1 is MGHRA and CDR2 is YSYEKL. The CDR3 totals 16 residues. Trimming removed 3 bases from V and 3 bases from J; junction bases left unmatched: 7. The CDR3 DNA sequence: TGCGCCAGCAGCCAGCCCCCGGGACAGGACTACAATGAGCAGTTCTTC. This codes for CASSQPPGQDYNEQFF.

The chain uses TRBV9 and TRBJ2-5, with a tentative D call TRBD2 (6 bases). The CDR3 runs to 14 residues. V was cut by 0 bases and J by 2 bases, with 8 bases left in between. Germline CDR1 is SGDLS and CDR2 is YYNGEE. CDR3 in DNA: TGTGCCAGCAGCGTAGATGGACTACAAGAGACCCAGTACTTC. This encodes CASSVDGLQETQYF.

CDR3 loop: CASSELAGGPNVYNEQFF. The CDR3 DNA sequence: TGTGCCAGCAGCGAACTAGCGGGAGGGCCTAACGTGTACAATGAGCAGTTCTTC. This chain links TRBV7-3 with TRBJ2-1; TRBD2 aligns across 13 bases. CDR3 size: 18 residues. CDR1 is SGHTA, CDR2 FQGTGA, per germline. The V segment lost 5 bases and the J segment 4 bases; nucleotides outside the gene matches: 11.

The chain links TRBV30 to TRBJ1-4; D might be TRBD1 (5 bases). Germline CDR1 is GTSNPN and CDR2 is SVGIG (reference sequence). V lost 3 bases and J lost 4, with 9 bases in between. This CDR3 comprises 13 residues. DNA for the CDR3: TGTGCCTGGAGCTACGGGGGTAATGAAAAACTGTTTTTT. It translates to CAWSYGGNEKLFF.

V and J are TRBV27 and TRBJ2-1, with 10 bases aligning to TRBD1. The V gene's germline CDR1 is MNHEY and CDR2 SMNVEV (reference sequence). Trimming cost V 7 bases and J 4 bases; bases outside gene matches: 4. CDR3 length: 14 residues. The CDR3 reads CASKGQGNYNEQFF. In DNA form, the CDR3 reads TGTGCCAGCAAGGGACAGGGGAATTACAATGAGCAGTTCTTC.

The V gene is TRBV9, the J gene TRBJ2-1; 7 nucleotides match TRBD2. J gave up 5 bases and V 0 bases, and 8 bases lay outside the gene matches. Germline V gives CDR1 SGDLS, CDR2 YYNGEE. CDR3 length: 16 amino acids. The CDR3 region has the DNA TGTGCCAGCAGCGTAGAAGGAGTGACTAGCAACAATGAGCAGTTCTTC. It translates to CASSVEGVTSNNEQFF.